These 15 T cell receptor beta chains were sequenced from one sample in a study of CD8+ T cells in alopecia areata. RNA extraction and reverse transcription yielded cDNA as sequencing template. Using immunoSEQ multiplex PCR, the repertoire was profiled, and TCRdb retains in-frame clones only, with some absent. This table has roughly 170,000 clones, approximately 56% appearing once. The material sequenced was CD4+ T cells sorted from blood, taken at week 0. These TCRs come from a human donor with alopecia areata.

V gene TRBV30 combines with J gene TRBJ1-1; D unresolved. The V end was cut by 5 bases, the J end by 2 bases, with 12 bases between. CDR1 GTSNPN and CDR2 SVGIG come from the germline V gene (reference sequence). The CDR3 is made up of 13 amino acids. CDR3 region: CAWGWTGNTEAFF. The CDR3 DNA sequence: TGTGCCTGGGGGTGGACTGGAAACACTGAAGCTTTCTTT.

This chain uses TRBV11-2 with TRBJ1-2; D unclear. Trimming shortened V by 4 bases and J by 2 bases, and 8 bases separated the two germline ends. Germline V gene lookup returns CDR1 SGHAT and CDR2 FQNNGV. The CDR3 is 13 residues long. The DNA for the CDR3 is TGTGCCAGCAGCTCGGTGGAGAACTATGGCTACACCTTC. This codes for CASSSVENYGYTF.

The chain has TRBV5-6 and TRBJ1-2; 7 nucleotides agree with TRBD1. Trimming removed 0 bases from V and 0 bases from J; junction bases left unmatched: 11. Germline V CDR1 and CDR2: SGHDT, YYEEEE. This CDR3 region has 18 residues. DNA of the CDR3: TGTGCCAGCAGCTTGGTCAGGCAGGGGGGACAAGCTAACTATGGCTACACCTTC. It yields the protein CASSLVRQGGQANYGYTF.

This clone occurred a few times. This chain links TRBV30 with TRBJ2-3; D is uncertain. The CDR3 contains 13 residues. Trimming cost V 7 bases and J 0 bases, with 11 bases left between them. Germline V gene lookup returns CDR1 GTSNPN and CDR2 SVGIG (reference sequence). The CDR3 loop is CAYAPPSTDTQYF. The CDR3 nucleotides read TGTGCCTACGCCCCACCTAGCACAGATACGCAGTATTTT.

The rearrangement joins TRBV30 to TRBJ2-3; 7 bases are a match to TRBD1. Germline V gene lookup returns CDR1 GTSNPN and CDR2 SVGIG (reference sequence). This CDR3 comprises 13 residues. Trimming removed 3 bases from V and 6 bases from J; junction bases left unmatched: 6. The CDR3 DNA is TGTGCCTGGAGCGACAGGGTTACTGATACGCAGTATTTT. This codes for CAWSDRVTDTQYF.

This chain links TRBV6-6 with TRBJ2-5; D possibly corresponds to TRBD2 (6 bases). Trimming took 2 bases from V and 5 from J, leaving 12 bases between them. CDR3 length: 14 amino acids. CDR1 and CDR2 from the germline V gene are MNHNY and SVGAGI (reference sequence). CDR3 DNA sequence: TGTGCCAGCAGTTACCCGGGGGTTAAGGAGACCCAGTACTTC. Translation: CASSYPGVKETQYF.

V is TRBV5-1 and J is TRBJ2-3; 11 positions agree with TRBD1. Per germline, CDR1 SGHRS and CDR2 YFSETQ. This CDR3 spans 14 amino acids. With V trimmed by 9 bases and J by 3 bases, 6 bases remained unmatched. The CDR3 region is CATAGTGGTDTQYF. In nucleotides, the CDR3 is TGCGCCACCGCCGGGACAGGGGGTACAGATACGCAGTATTTT. Using reference TRBV5-1 and TRBJ2-3 for the parts outside the CDR3, the full variable domain is KAGVTQTPRYLIKTRGQQVTLSCSPISGHRSVSWYQQTPGQGLQFLFEYFSETQRNKGNFPGRFSGRQFSNSRSEMNVSTLELGDSALYLCATAGTGGTDTQYFGPGTRLTVL.

The chain has TRBV10-3 and TRBJ2-2; TRBD1 matches at 12 bases. The CDR3 has 15 amino acids. The germline V gene has CDR1 ENHRY and CDR2 SYGVKD. J was trimmed by 7 bases and V by 6 bases; bases with no gene match: 6. CDR3 sequence reads: CAISRDRGRGGELFF. CDR3 nucleotides: TGTGCCATCAGCCGGGACAGGGGGCGCGGCGGGGAGCTGTTTTTT.

This clone showed up just a few times. The chain carries TRBV29-1 and TRBJ1-2; tentatively, D is TRBD1 (6 bases). Germline-derived CDR1 and CDR2 are SQVTM and ANQGSEA. CDR3 length: 11 amino acids. Deletions cut 7 bases from V and 8 bases from J, with 14 bases between. The chain's CDR3 is CSARGAQGYTF. Here the CDR3 DNA reads TGCAGCGCGAGGGGGGCGCAGGGCTACACCTTC.

This clone was seen repeatedly, ten times or more. This rearrangement joins TRBV29-1 to TRBJ2-1; D is undetermined. CDR1 SQVTM and CDR2 ANQGSEA come from the germline V gene. Trimming pared 4 bases from V and 8 bases from J, leaving 6 bases between. This CDR3 region has 10 residues. The CDR3 is CSVGGYEQFF. The CDR3 DNA reads as TGCAGCGTTGGGGGATATGAGCAGTTCTTC.

This chain links TRBV29-1 with TRBJ1-2, with D perhaps matching TRBD1 (5 bases). The CDR3 sequence is 13 residues long. Germline V CDR1 and CDR2: SQVTM, ANQGSEA. Trimming shortened V by 5 bases and J by 4 bases, and 14 bases separated the two germline ends. This CDR3 reads CSVHKGRSYGYTF. CDR3 in DNA: TGCAGCGTTCATAAGGGACGTAGCTATGGCTACACCTTC.

J is TRBJ2-3 and V is TRBV29-1; tentative D call: TRBD1 (5 bases). Germline-derived CDR1 and CDR2 are SQVTM and ANQGSEA. With 1 base removed from V and 5 bases from J, the gap between germline ends came to 10 bases. This CDR3 comprises 13 residues. The CDR3 DNA is TGCAGCGTTGAAGGGACATCCATAGATACGCAGTATTTT. This encodes CSVEGTSIDTQYF.

The CDR3 is CASSQPREGETQYF. CDR3 sequence (DNA): TGTGCCAGCAGCCAACCCAGGGAGGGAGAGACCCAGTACTTC. The chain uses TRBV14 and TRBJ2-5; the match to TRBD2 covers 7 bases. The length of the CDR3 is 14 residues. After removal of 2 bases from V and 4 bases from J, the junction contained 4 bases not matched to a gene. Germline CDR1 is SGHDN and CDR2 is FVKESK.

V gene TRBV6-6 combines with J gene TRBJ2-2; 14 positions match TRBD2. The CDR3 spans 16 residues. Trimming removed 6 bases from V and 6 bases from J; junction bases left unmatched: 6. CDR1 and CDR2 (germline): MNHNY, SVGAGI (reference sequence). The DNA of the CDR3 is TGTGCCAGCAGCCAGACTAGCGGGGGGGCCGCCGGGGAGCTGTTTTTT. Translated: CASSQTSGGAAGELFF.

The chain couples TRBV14 to TRBJ2-5, with unresolved D. The CDR3 has 12 amino acids. The V end was cut by 4 bases, the J end by 7 bases, with 10 bases between. Germline V gene sequence: CDR1 SGHDN, CDR2 FVKESK. This CDR3 reads CASSPISGTQYF. For the CDR3, the DNA is TGTGCCAGCAGCCCAATTAGTGGGACCCAGTACTTC.